These T cell receptor beta chains were read from a single sample in a study of T-cell memory formation after mild COVID-19. TCRdb reanalysed the 5' RACE reads using MiXCR and keeps one entry per CDR3 protein. The data show more than 120,000 distinct CDR3 sequences, approximately 6% seen once. Sequenced sample: PBMCs or a T cell subset sorted from them (not recorded which). The receptor source for this set is an adult woman who had mild COVID-19 (a few samples of this study predate the infection). Cell type and time point are not known. The CDR3 runs from the conserved cysteine through the conserved F or W. The D gene is left open where the match is weak. Some rows mark clone size as missing; the rest say once, few, many or name a class of expanded clone.

CDR3,DNA,size,V,D,J
CASSLGTTNNEQYF,TGTGCCAGCAGCTTAGGGACTACTAACAACGAGCAGTACTTC,-,TRBV7-6,-,TRBJ2-7
CASSVAPSGRTYNEQFF,TGTGCCAGCAGCGTAGCCCCTAGCGGGAGAACGTACAATGAGCAGTTCTTC,-,TRBV9,TRBD2,TRBJ2-1
CSVAAGGYNEQFF,TGCAGCGTTGCAGCGGGGGGCTACAATGAGCAGTTCTTC,-,TRBV29-1,TRBD2,TRBJ2-1
CASSPRSGRNEQFF,TGTGCCAGCAGCCCAAGATCGGGAAGGAATGAGCAGTTCTTC,many,TRBV6-5,-,TRBJ2-1
CASSPGTAFQPQHF,TGTGCCAGTTCTCCCGGGACAGCGTTTCAGCCCCAGCATTTT,few,TRBV19,TRBD1,TRBJ1-5
CASSSRQGKGFF,TGTGCCAGCAGCTCTCGACAGGGGAAAGGGTTCTTC,-,TRBV7-2,TRBD1,TRBJ2-1
CASRHRDRGYTGELFF,TGTGCCAGCAGACACCGGGACAGGGGGTACACCGGGGAGCTGTTTTTT,-,TRBV11-1,TRBD1,TRBJ2-2
CSASQRPVANTGELFF,TGCAGTGCTAGCCAACGTCCCGTTGCGAACACCGGGGAGCTGTTTTTT,many,TRBV20-1,-,TRBJ2-2
CSSRSVTEAFF,TGCAGCTCAAGGTCGGTTACTGAAGCTTTCTTT,few,TRBV29-1,-,TRBJ1-1
CSVHTGYEQYF,TGCAGCGTCCATACCGGCTACGAGCAGTACTTC,-,TRBV29-1,-,TRBJ2-7
CASSLGTVREQFF,TGTGCCAGCAGCTTAGGAACAGTACGTGAGCAGTTCTTC,-,TRBV7-2,-,TRBJ2-1
CASGQGVYGYTF,TGTGCCTCGGGGCAGGGCGTCTATGGCTACACCTTC,-,TRBV6-2/TRBV6-3,-,TRBJ1-2
CASSVQGQVRNEAFF,TGTGCCAGTAGTGTCCAGGGACAGGTAAGGAATGAAGCTTTCTTT,-,TRBV19,TRBD1,TRBJ1-1
CASRPTGTGTYEQYF,TGTGCCAGCAGGCCCACCGGGACAGGGACCTACGAGCAGTACTTC,many,TRBV27,TRBD1,TRBJ2-7
CASSTIRGAGNEQFF,TGTGCCAGCTCAACAATCAGGGGCGCGGGTAATGAGCAGTTCTTC,many,TRBV18,-,TRBJ2-1
CASSFEEPGGNTIYF,TGCGCCAGCAGCTTCGAGGAGCCGGGGGGAAACACCATATATTTT,many,TRBV5-1,-,TRBJ1-3
CASSPDRAGGGDTQYF,TGTGCCAGCAGCCCCGACAGAGCGGGAGGGGGGGATACGCAGTATTTT,many,TRBV7-8,TRBD2,TRBJ2-3
CASSPDLAGRPDTQYF,TGCGCCAGCAGCCCTGATCTAGCGGGGCGACCAGATACGCAGTATTTT,-,TRBV5-1,TRBD2,TRBJ2-3
CATNTGALNTEAFF,TGTGCCACCAACACAGGGGCGTTGAACACTGAAGCTTTCTTT,many,TRBV15,TRBD1,TRBJ1-1
CASSYGGYPELFF,TGTGCCAGCAGTTACGGGGGGTATCCGGAGCTGTTTTTT,few,TRBV6-5,-,TRBJ2-2
CASSSESSGNTIYF,TGCGCCAGCAGCTCAGAGAGCTCTGGAAACACCATATATTTT,few,TRBV5-1,-,TRBJ1-3
CASSGSWVDEQYF,TGTGCCAGCAGTGGTTCTTGGGTCGACGAGCAGTACTTC,few,TRBV6-1,-,TRBJ2-7
CASSQVAEVGAGTGELFF,TGTGCCAGCAGCCAAGTCGCCGAGGTTGGGGCGGGCACCGGGGAGCTGTTTTTT,few,TRBV4-2,-,TRBJ2-2